This T cell receptor (beta chain) derives from a study of cytotoxic CD8 clonotypes in ibrutinib-treated CLL (dated by TCRdb to about 2021). Background on the whole study: The cohort had ten to twelve relapsed/refractory and approximately 15 treatment-naive patients; roughly 17 were IGHV unmutated. Of the approximately 87 people in the trial, approximately 24 had longitudinal samples available. All remission and progressive disease samples were collected while patients were still receiving ibrutinib. Cryopreserved peripheral blood mononuclear cells were obtained prior to treatment, at the time of response, and at either disease progression or sustained remission. Responses were partial in roughly 25 patients and complete in 2; after median around 72 months follow-up, around 14 stayed in remission and 12 progressed. An average of 255,043 productive templates and around 100,000 productive rearrangements was obtained per sample. Response samples were obtained after a median of approximately twelve months of treatment, with a range of about 6 to 36 months.

Summary of the overall study and its limitations: An increase in clonality was observed at ibrutinib response, with clonality remaining stable during sustained remission and falling back toward baseline at progression. At baseline, clonality was higher than in age-matched healthy donors and showed a strong correlation with circulating CD8+ T-cell counts. Public clonotypes were found to be uncommon and were observed to contract or remain stable during treatment; the increase in clonality was shown to reflect expansion of private clonotypes at ibrutinib response. Sampling times were not matched between patients in sustained remission and patients whose disease was progressing, and lymph node repertoires were not examined.

Counted from cysteine to phenylalanine, this CDR3 has 13 amino acids. Just the 39-base CDR3 DNA is kept, in frame starting at base 1. Trimming costs V 1 base and J 1 base, and their ends lie 3 bases apart. In the germline V gene (reference sequence), CDR1 corresponds to SEHNR and CDR2 to FQNEAQ. Reading the label with the study, this specimen's time point is: roughly 23 months on ibrutinib. For TCR beta library preparation, roughly 2 micrograms of genomic DNA was extracted from cryopreserved PBMCs. Longitudinal blood samples from CLL patients on ibrutinib monotherapy were analyzed using high-throughput TCR beta sequencing. The patients took part in an open-label, single-center phase 2 trial of ibrutinib monotherapy. Worth noting for this clone: Its antigen is not yet known. Base-call qualities are not available, and no considerably larger clone is one nucleotide away.

A MiSeq instrument was used for deep resolution sequencing, which targeted depths ranging from 1 in 1 million up to 1 in 200,000 T cells, with coverage averaging 10x for each clonotype. The immunoSEQ hsTCRB Kit was used to generate TCR beta libraries. Per the original workflow: Data were analyzed with ImmunoSEQ Data Assistant and ImmunoSEQ Analyzer, with V, D and J genes assigned per IMGT definitions. Clonality, with values ranging from 0 to 1, was calculated as one minus the normalized Shannon entropy of productive rearrangement frequencies. Public clonotype analysis was restricted to overrepresented clonotypes comprising at least 0.05% of each patient's repertoire. Repertoires from thirteen age-matched healthy donors in immuneACCESS were used as clonality controls. TCRdb mirrors the immuneACCESS table, restricted to in-frame sequences. Some clones are absent from its copies; in checked studies, under half trace to an unresolved V gene, and the reason for the others is unknown. That table is the source of V, J and clone size, and D and trimming were worked out from the DNA. Within this sample are roughly 190,000 clones, with 55% to 85% of them counted one time only. The top ten clonotypes cover over 10% of the sample.

The V and J genes are TRBV7-9 and TRBJ2-3; the D gene assignment is ambiguous. This clonotype originated in a human donor with chronic lymphocytic leukemia. The sequences come from PBMCs, collected after 24 months of ibrutinib treatment. The DNA sequence follows: TGTGCCAGCAGCTTAGTCCGCACAGATACGCAGTATTTT. Its product reads: CASSLVRTDTQYF.